This T cell receptor (beta chain) is drawn from a study of blood T cell repertoires in COVID-19 (dated by TCRdb to 2020 to 2021). Regarding the complete study: Samples from collaborators originated in the United States, Italy and Spain and spanned both the acute and convalescent phases of COVID-19. Where available, HLA class I and class II types were taken from metadata supplied by the sample provider and were not determined by assay-based typing. Subjects who had been exposed to COVID-19, were actively infected with it, or had recovered from it provided the deeply sampled blood TCRbeta repertoires that made up the dataset. The prospective study material was composed of cDNA or gDNA derived from T cells, B-cell-depleted T cells, or PBMCs. Nearly every sample came with metadata listing a de-identified subject ID, COVID-19 status, age in years and sex. The repertoires were released in a freely available public database meant as a resource for research on the immune response to SARS-CoV-2. The samples were drawn from the first 160 participants of the ongoing ImmuneRACE study and from over a thousand subjects provided by 6 global collaborators.

As for this clone: The specificity of this receptor is unknown. Base qualities are not provided; no much larger clone lies one nucleotide away.

The collaborating institutions used their own protocols to collect whole blood in K2EDTA tubes. For TCRbeta analysis, collaborator samples were shipped as frozen whole blood, as isolated PBMCs, or as DNA extracted from either sample type. TCRbeta CDR3 regions were amplified from genomic DNA using the immunoSEQ Assay, a bias-controlled multiplex PCR. The study's own analysis went as follows. Within the assay, amplification of reference gene primers was used to estimate how many nucleated cells each sample contained. Sequence reads were collapsed and filtered to measure the absolute abundance of every unique TCRbeta CDR3 rearrangement. For each sample, productive Simpson clonality was calculated as the square root of Simpson's diversity index over productive rearrangements. TCRdb retrieved this table from immuneACCESS and kept in-frame rearrangements only. Not all clones are present; in checked studies, unresolved V genes account for under half, and no reason is known for the remainder. V, J and clone size are those of that table, while D and trimming were read from the DNA. The sample has under 350,000 clones on record, more than 85% of them singletons. The top ten constitute around 4.4% of the sample.

Inclusive of the bounding cysteine and phenylalanine, the CDR3 is 15 residues long. Kept here is only the CDR3 DNA, which spans 45 bases and is read in frame from base 1. A distance of 13 bases separates the germline ends of V and J, which lose 0 bases and 4 bases respectively. CDR1 and CDR2, looked up from the germline V gene, are SGHTA and FQGNSA. The paper as a whole reports these results and caveats: The quantity of clinical and demographic metadata differed by source and by participant and was supplied without curation.

The chain couples TRBV7-2 to TRBJ2-7; D gene: possibly TRBD1, on 6 matching bases. Sequencing used peripheral blood. The TCR sequence derives from a man aged 40-50 years with acute or convalescent COVID-19. The CDR3 protein is CASSLAGQGNYEQYF. The nucleotide sequence reads as follows: TGTGCCAGCAGCTTAGCTGGTCAGGGGAATTACGAGCAGTACTTC.